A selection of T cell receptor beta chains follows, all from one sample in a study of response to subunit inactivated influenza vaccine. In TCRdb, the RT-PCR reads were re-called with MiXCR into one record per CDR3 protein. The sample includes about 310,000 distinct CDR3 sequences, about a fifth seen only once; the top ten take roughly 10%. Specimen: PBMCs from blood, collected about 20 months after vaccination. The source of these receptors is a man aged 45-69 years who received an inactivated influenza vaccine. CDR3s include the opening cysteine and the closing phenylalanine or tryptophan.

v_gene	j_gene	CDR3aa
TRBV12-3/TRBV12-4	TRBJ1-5	CASSHRDRGSNQPQHF
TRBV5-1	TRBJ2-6	CASSLGGATGANVLTF
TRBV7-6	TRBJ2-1	CASSWTGFDYNEQFF
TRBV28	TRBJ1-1	CASSSAATEAFF
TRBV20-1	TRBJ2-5	CSARGGLAGGQGLETQYF
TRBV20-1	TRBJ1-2	CSATKGATNYGYTF
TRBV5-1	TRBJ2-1	CASSLATGGASEQFF
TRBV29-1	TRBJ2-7	CSVGLAGDEQYF
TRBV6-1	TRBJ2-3	CASRLQGASTDTQYF
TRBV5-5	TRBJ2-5	CASSLTWPSGTQYF
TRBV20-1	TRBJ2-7	CSALGTLPHYEQYF
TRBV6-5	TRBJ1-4	CASSYTPGRVQEKLFF
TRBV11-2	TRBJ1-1	CASSLVVTEAFF
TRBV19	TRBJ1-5	CASSRSGQNNQPQHF